The sequence of this T cell receptor beta chain was determined in a study of cytomegalovirus exposure and HLA in healthy donors (dated by TCRdb to about 2017). At the level of the whole study: According to an earlier analysis of several hundred of the donors, about 180 million T cells yielded 100 million or so unique TCR beta sequences and about 300 Gb of sequence data. Around 330 gigabases of sequencing data and 70 million to 100 million unique TCR sequences made up an early release that covered 500 to 650 HLA-typed donors. Of the roughly 400 genotyped donors, 81% fell in the genetic ancestry cluster associated with self-reported Caucasian donors. The study aimed to test whether cataloging public T cell receptors could reveal signatures of past pathogen exposure. The T cell repertoires of 700 or so subjects were profiled by immunosequencing and related to cytomegalovirus serostatus. In addition to the first cohort of around 670 subjects, a separate validation cohort of around 110 different subjects was used. To predict cytomegalovirus infection status, the study brought together high-throughput TCR immunosequencing, statistical association of individual TCRs with disease status, and machine learning. A later analysis re-examined previously published TCR beta repertoires from 500 to 700 donors and added high-resolution HLA genotyping to investigate patterns of TCR occurrence. Rather than using new phenotypic data, the later analysis identified candidate immune exposures from TCR beta sequences and from how often those sequences occurred across donors. To decide whether each TCR beta V gene segment behaved as functional or pseudogenic, an earlier analysis of some 600 of the donors relied on high-throughput TCR beta sequencing. Donor age, sex, ethnicity and CMV serostatus were compiled together with the repertoire data. In a later genetic analysis, genome-wide SNP genotypes for about three fifths of the roughly 670 donors were used, and that subset was treated as a discovery cohort. All discovery cohort repertoires had been generated using a single sequencing platform. Both class I and class II loci were covered by HLA typing, at four-digit resolution. Typing coverage varied by locus: roughly 629-640 donors for A, B, C, DRB1 and DQB1; roughly 510 for DQA1; some 610 for DPA1; fewer than 480 for DPB1. Because of strong linkage in the cohort, roughly five DR-DQ haplotypes were treated as single units for association and clustering. Among around 400 genotyped donors of the cohort, an average of about 220,000 unique TCR beta nucleotide sequences was sequenced per donor, of which 15% to 20% were non-productive. Broader findings and caveats from the paper: The authors suggested that the approach could potentially be extended to other disease states and immunological phenotypes. Because HLA typing was missing for some donors at each locus, association tests included only the typed subset. Assigning TCR associations to individual alleles was difficult when HLA alleles, especially DR and DQ, strongly co-occurred. The study gave a list of over 150 TCR beta chains associated with cytomegalovirus. According to a later analysis, TCR association rates differed among HLA loci, with DRB1 alleles showing the most associated TCRs and HLA-C alleles showing the fewest. Sequencing depth was assumed to be roughly uniform across donors in the presence/absence analyses, though that assumption may not hold. The cohort was sequenced for TCR beta chains only, and without alpha or paired-chain data the features that could be detected were limited. Several of the top co-occurrence clusters appeared to be linked to parvovirus B19, influenza, CMV and Epstein-Barr virus, according to a later analysis. V-gene and J-gene trimming of TCR beta chains was associated with a missense DCLRE1C variant in a later genetic analysis, and the association was replicated in an independent cohort. The classifier was reported to diagnose cytomegalovirus status with high specificity and sensitivity in both the original and validation cohorts. Correlated functional status among segregating V segments might be attributable to linkage disequilibrium, but an unknown experimental factor could not be ruled out. In a later analysis, most CMV-associated TCR beta chains were found to appear HLA-restricted, with HLA associations seemingly driven largely by CMV exposure. A group of highly shared sequence variants was considered likely to be a technical artifact of the sequencing pipeline. A further reported finding was that TCR beta sequences accurately predicted the HLA-A and HLA-B alleles for most subjects in the first cohort. The 87-base-pair reads could not distinguish some IMGT-functional V segments, including TRBV6-2 and TRBV6-3, so those segments were excluded. A later genetic analysis reported fewer N-insertions in productive TCRs among donors in an Asian-associated ancestry cluster than the approximately 670-donor mean. In vitro tests confirmed that three of the cytomegalovirus-associated TCR beta chains recognize cytomegalovirus antigens. Most TCR sequences were observed very rarely across donors, whereas some public TCRs were present in many individuals. At a false discovery rate of 0.05, a later analysis linked about 16,000 TCR beta sequences to specific HLA alleles. A later analysis found that HLA-associated TCR beta chains were more clonally expanded and had lower generation probabilities than equally common non-associated chains. Immune exposure information for the cohort was limited to CMV serostatus. Because counts were too low, about 18 rarely observed V segments, including chromosome 9 orphons, were excluded from the earlier analysis of some 540 of the donors. In an earlier analysis of around 500 of the donors, most TCR beta V segments appeared in productive rearrangements about 87% or about 30% of the time, broadly matching IMGT annotations.

The library was prepared using the immunoSEQ multiplex PCR assay. For the multiplex PCR, a mixture combining 60 forward primers for TCR Vbeta segments and 13 reverse primers for TCR Jbeta segments was used. The CDR3 region of rearranged TCR beta genes was amplified from genomic DNA with a multiplex PCR assay. The amplified TCR beta libraries were sequenced on the Illumina HiSeq System as 87-base-pair reads. The authors' analysis ran thus. In a later analysis, 70 million to 95 million unique TCR beta chains were counted across the roughly 670 repertoires, and around 10 million of these chains were shared by at least two donors. A nearest-neighbor algorithm error-corrected the raw reads and collapsed the reads into unique sequences, merging closely related sequences to remove PCR and sequencing errors. V, D and J gene segments were assigned by aligning CDR3 sequences to IMGT reference sequences. For a sequence to be retained, a match of at least six nucleotides was required to both a V gene segment and a J gene segment. Rearrangements were called productive when the CDR3 lacked stop codons and stayed in frame with V and J; all others were non-productive. Following IMGT convention, CDR3 was defined as the stretch from the second conserved V-encoded cysteine up to the conserved J-encoded phenylalanine. The earlier analysis of about 590 of the donors excluded sequences that lacked an unambiguous match to a single V gene segment. An earlier analysis of a few hundred of the donors called V segments functional above 56.7% productive rearrangements and segregating when the between-donor standard deviation exceeded 5%. To diagnose cytomegalovirus status from the catalog of TCR beta chain sequences, a statistical classification framework was built. A later analysis assigned V and J genes by comparing TCR nucleotide sequences with IMGT/GENE-DB human TR gene sequences. A later analysis assigned CDR3 sequences and most-parsimonious VDJ recombination scenarios with the TCRdist pipeline. In a later analysis, each TCR beta chain was defined by its CDR3 amino acid sequence together with its V-gene family, and reads lacking a unique V-gene family were excluded. As a way to deal with suspected cross-contamination and a sequencing artifact, a later analysis dropped 450 to 600 nucleotide sequences that were highly shared and had low generation probability. In a later analysis, a clonal expansion index was calculated for each public chain from normalized within-repertoire ranks of inferred template counts. In a later analysis, generation probabilities were computed with a VDJ recombination model fitted to out-of-frame rearrangements, and the resulting probabilities were checked against IGoR. Hypergeometric tests were used in a later analysis to score TCR-TCR, TCR-HLA and TCR-CMV co-occurrence, with a repertoire-size bias correction applied to the TCR pairs. In a later analysis, false discovery rates were estimated by permuting HLA or CMV assignments 20 times. In a later analysis, co-occurring TCRs were grouped using DBSCAN, and TCRdist sequence similarity was added for clustering within HLA-allele-positive subsets. For co-occurrence clustering, repertoires with fewer than 30,000 or more than 120,000 public chains were excluded, along with roughly 5 repertoires with anomalous nucleotide sharing. TCRdb mirrors the immuneACCESS table, restricted to in-frame sequences. Some clones are absent from its copies; in checked studies, under half trace to an unresolved V gene, and the reason for the others is unknown. The V and J calls and clone size are taken from that table; D and trimming were inferred from the DNA. Recorded for this sample are roughly 220,000 clones; approximately 78% of them occurred a single time. The ten largest clones represent 2.5% to 3.5% of the sample.

In regard to this clone: Which antigen it targets is not known. No much larger clone is present one base from it, and per-base qualities are unavailable.

The CDR3 contains 15 residues, cysteine and phenylalanine counted. This entry keeps only the CDR3 DNA: 45 bases, framed from base 1. V and J lose 5 bases and 3 bases, and a span of 14 bases separates them. From the germline V gene, CDR1 is MDHEN and CDR2 is SYDVKM. The cohort consisted of approximately 690 healthy bone marrow donors. At the time of sampling, all cohort members were nominally healthy, though unrecorded immune exposures were likely present. The donor tested CMV seronegative, placing the donor among the 350 or so seronegative members of the cohort. A peripheral blood sample was provided by each donor, and peripheral blood mononuclear cells were used for TCR beta sequencing. The Qiagen DNeasy Blood Extraction Kit was used to extract genomic DNA from the blood cell samples.

Sequencing used PBMCs. The sequence derives from a woman in her thirties or forties in good health and CMV-seronegative. The receptor chain draws on TRBV28 and TRBJ1-5, with the D segment identity uncertain. The CDR3 region: CASSLLSPLNQPQHF. The nucleotide sequence is TGTGCCAGCAGTCTCCTGTCCCCCCTCAATCAGCCCCAGCATTTT. With all but the CDR3 taken from the reference TRBV28 and TRBJ1-5 genes, the full variable domain is: DVKVTQSSRYLVKRTGEKVFLECVQDMDHENMFWYRQDPGLGLRLIYFSYDVKMKEKGDIPEGYSVSREKKERFSLILESASTNQTSMYLCASSLLSPLNQPQHFGDGTRLSIL.